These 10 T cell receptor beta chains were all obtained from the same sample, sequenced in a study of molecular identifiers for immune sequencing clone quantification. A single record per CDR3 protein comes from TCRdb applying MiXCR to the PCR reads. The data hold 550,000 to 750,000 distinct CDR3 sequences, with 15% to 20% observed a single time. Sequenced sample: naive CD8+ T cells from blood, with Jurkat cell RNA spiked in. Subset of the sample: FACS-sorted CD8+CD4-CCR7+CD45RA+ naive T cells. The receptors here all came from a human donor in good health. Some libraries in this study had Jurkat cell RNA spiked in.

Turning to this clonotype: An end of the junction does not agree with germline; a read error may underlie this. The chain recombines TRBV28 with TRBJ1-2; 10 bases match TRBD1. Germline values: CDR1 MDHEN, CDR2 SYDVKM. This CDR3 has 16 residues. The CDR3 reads CASSPHDRGRNYGCTF. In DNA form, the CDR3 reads TGTGCCAGCAGCCCTCACGACAGGGGGCGCAACTATGGCTGCACCTTC.

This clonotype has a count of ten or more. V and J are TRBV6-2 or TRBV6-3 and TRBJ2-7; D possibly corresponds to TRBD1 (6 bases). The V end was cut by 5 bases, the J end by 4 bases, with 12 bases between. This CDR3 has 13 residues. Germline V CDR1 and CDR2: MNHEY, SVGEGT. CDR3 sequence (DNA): TGTGCCAGCAGTAACAGGGAGCGTTACGAGCAGTACTTC. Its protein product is CASSNRERYEQYF.

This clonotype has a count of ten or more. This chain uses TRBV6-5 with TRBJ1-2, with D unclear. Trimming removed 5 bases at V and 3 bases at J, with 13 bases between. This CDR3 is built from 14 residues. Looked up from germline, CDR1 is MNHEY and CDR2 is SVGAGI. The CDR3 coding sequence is TGTGCCAGCAGTCCGGGGAGGGAGGACTATGGCTACACCTTC. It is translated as CASSPGREDYGYTF.

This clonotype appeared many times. The DNA of the CDR3 is TGCGCCAGCAGCCAAGGGCGAGGGGAAGAGACCCAGTACTTC. It codes for CASSQGRGEETQYF. This chain links TRBV4-1 with TRBJ2-5, with D tentatively TRBD1 or TRBD2 (5 bases each). There are 14 residues in the CDR3. Trimming took 1 base from V and 3 from J, leaving 9 bases between them. CDR1 is MGHRA, CDR2 YSYEKL, per germline.

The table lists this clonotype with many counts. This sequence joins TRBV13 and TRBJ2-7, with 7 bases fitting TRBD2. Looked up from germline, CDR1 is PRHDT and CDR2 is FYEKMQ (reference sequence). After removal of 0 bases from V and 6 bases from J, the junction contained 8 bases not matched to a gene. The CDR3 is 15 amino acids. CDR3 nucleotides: TGTGCCAGCAGCTTAGGCGGGGGGTTGGAAACCGAGCAGTACTTC. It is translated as CASSLGGGLETEQYF.

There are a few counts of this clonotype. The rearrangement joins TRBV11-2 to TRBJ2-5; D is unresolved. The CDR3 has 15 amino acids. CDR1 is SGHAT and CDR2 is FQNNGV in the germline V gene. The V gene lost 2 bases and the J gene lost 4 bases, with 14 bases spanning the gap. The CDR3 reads CASSLRYAIRETQYF. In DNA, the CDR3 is TGTGCCAGCAGCTTACGCTACGCGATACGAGAGACCCAGTACTTC.

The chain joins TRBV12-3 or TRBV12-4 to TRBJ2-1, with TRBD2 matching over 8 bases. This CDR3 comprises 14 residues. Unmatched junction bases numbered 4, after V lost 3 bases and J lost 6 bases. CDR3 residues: CASSFPGGSNEQFF. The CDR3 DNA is TGTGCCAGCAGTTTTCCGGGGGGGTCCAATGAGCAGTTCTTC.

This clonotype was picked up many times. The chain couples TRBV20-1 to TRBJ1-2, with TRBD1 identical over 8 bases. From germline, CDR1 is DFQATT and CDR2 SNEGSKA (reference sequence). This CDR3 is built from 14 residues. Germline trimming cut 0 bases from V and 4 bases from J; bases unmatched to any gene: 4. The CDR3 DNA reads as TGCAGTGCTAGAGATTGGGACAGGATCTATGGCTACACCTTC. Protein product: CSARDWDRIYGYTF.

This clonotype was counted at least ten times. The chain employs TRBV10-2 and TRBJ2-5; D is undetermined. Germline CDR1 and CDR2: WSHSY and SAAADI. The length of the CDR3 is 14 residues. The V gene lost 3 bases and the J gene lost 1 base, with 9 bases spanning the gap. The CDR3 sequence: CASSESLVQETQYF. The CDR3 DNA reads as TGCGCCAGCAGTGAAAGCCTAGTCCAAGAGACCCAGTACTTC.

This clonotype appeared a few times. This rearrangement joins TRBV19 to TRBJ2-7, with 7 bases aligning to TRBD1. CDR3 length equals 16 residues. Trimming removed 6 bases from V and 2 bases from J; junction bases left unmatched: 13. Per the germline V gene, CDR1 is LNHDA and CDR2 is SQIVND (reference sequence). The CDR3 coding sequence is TGTGCCAGTAGCAATCTTACAGGGGTCGCAACCTACGAGCAGTACTTC. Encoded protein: CASSNLTGVATYEQYF.